The 26 T cell receptor beta chains reported below all come from one sample, sequenced in a study of OX40 agonist ivuxolimab in advanced cancers. Data came from immunoSEQ multiplex PCR; TCRdb stores just in-frame clones and leaves some out. The table has about 27,000 clones, approximately 80% seen once. The sequences come from CD4+ or CD8+ T cells sorted from blood, collected in a trial of the OX40 agonist ivuxolimab. The source is an adult with an advanced solid tumor such as melanoma, head and neck, liver or kidney cancer.

The chain recombines TRBV7-2 with TRBJ2-2; 11 nucleotides line up with TRBD1. J gave up 3 bases and V 2 bases, and 5 bases lay outside the gene matches. This CDR3 region has 17 residues. Germline V CDR1 and CDR2: SGHTA, FQGNSA. The CDR3 DNA follows: TGTGCCAGCAGCTTAAAGGGGACAGGGGGACACACCGGGGAGCTGTTTTTT. Its protein is CASSLKGTGGHTGELFF.

The chain has TRBV30 and TRBJ1-1, with 7 nucleotides matching TRBD1. This CDR3 comprises 12 residues. The V gene end was trimmed by 5 bases and the J gene end by 3 bases; junction bases not matched to a gene: 3. Germline CDR1 is GTSNPN and CDR2 is SVGIG (reference sequence). The CDR3 reads CAWAGQYTEAFF. As DNA, the CDR3 is TGTGCCTGGGCGGGACAGTACACTGAAGCTTTCTTT. The variable domain in full, with the rest retrieved from reference TRBV30 and TRBJ1-1, is SQTIHQWPATLVQPVGSPLSLECTVEGTSNPNLYWYRQAAGRGLQLLFYSVGIGQISSEVPQNLSASRPQDRQFILSSKKLLLSDSGFYLCAWAGQYTEAFFGQGTRLTVV.

The gene calls are TRBV7-3 and TRBJ2-2; D is undetermined. The germline CDR1 and CDR2 sequences are SGHTA and FQGTGA. The V end lost 3 bases, the J end lost 5 bases, and 7 bases lay between the germline ends. The CDR3 extends over 13 amino acids. This CDR3 reads CASSFQITGELFF. CDR3 in DNA: TGTGCCAGCAGCTTTCAGATTACCGGGGAGCTGTTTTTT.

This chain joins TRBV7-9 and TRBJ1-1; 7 bases are a match to TRBD1. CDR3 length: 13 amino acids. The V gene's germline CDR1 is SEHNR and CDR2 FQNEAQ (reference sequence). Losses at the gene ends were 1 base for V and 5 bases for J; bases not matched to a gene: 1. CDR3 nucleotide sequence: TGTGCCAGCAGCTTAGACAGGGGAACTGAAGCTTTCTTT. It yields the protein CASSLDRGTEAFF.

V gene TRBV2 combines with J gene TRBJ1-6; D might be TRBD1 (6 bases). CDR1 is SNHLY and CDR2 is FYNNEI in the germline V gene. V lost 2 bases and J 7 bases, leaving 12 bases between the germline ends. The CDR3 is 15 amino acids. CDR3 region: CASSEFQGNNSPLHF. CDR3 nucleotides: TGTGCCAGCAGTGAATTTCAGGGGAACAATTCACCCCTCCACTTT.

In its sample, this clone was seen a few times. J is TRBJ1-2 and V is TRBV5-1; 7 bases fit TRBD1. Losses at the gene ends were 7 bases for V and 2 bases for J; bases not matched to a gene: 8. The CDR3 has 14 amino acids. Germline CDR1 reads SGHRS; CDR2 reads YFSETQ. CDR3 bases: TGCGCCAGCCGAACCACAGGGGACAACTATGGCTACACCTTC. Translating gives CASRTTGDNYGYTF.

J is TRBJ2-1 and V is TRBV5-6; 11 positions match TRBD2. The germline gives CDR1 SGHDT, CDR2 YYEEEE. CDR3 size: 14 residues. Losses at the gene ends were 6 bases for V and 9 bases for J; bases not matched to a gene: 8. In nucleotides, the CDR3 is TGTGCCAGCAACCTAGCGGGGGGCCTTGGTGAGCAGTTCTTC. It is translated as CASNLAGGLGEQFF.

This sequence joins TRBV29-1 and TRBJ1-2; perhaps TRBD1 as D (6 bases). Germline values: CDR1 SQVTM, CDR2 ANQGSEA. V was trimmed by 2 bases and J by 7 bases, leaving 8 bases between them. The CDR3 loop spans 11 amino acids. The CDR3 nucleotides read TGCAGCGTTGAACAGGGGAGTGGCTACACCTTC. Protein sequence: CSVEQGSGYTF.

The chain combines TRBV27 with TRBJ2-1; 8 positions agree with TRBD1. The J segment lost 7 bases and the V segment lost 6 bases, leaving 5 bases of the junction unmatched. The CDR3 length is 13 residues. Germline CDR1 and CDR2: MNHEY and SMNVEV (reference sequence). The CDR3: CASRATGENEQFF. The CDR3 region has the DNA TGTGCCAGCAGGGCGACAGGGGAGAATGAGCAGTTCTTC.

The V and J genes are TRBV11-2 and TRBJ2-1; TRBD2 aligns across 7 bases. This CDR3 comprises 13 residues. The V segment lost 4 bases and the J segment 7 bases; nucleotides outside the gene matches: 4. Germline CDR1 and CDR2: SGHAT and FQNNGV. The CDR3 loop reads CASSSGLGNEQFF. DNA for the CDR3: TGTGCCAGCAGCTCCGGACTAGGAAATGAGCAGTTCTTC.

This clone was counted only a few times. This chain uses TRBV19 with TRBJ1-1; weak D call: TRBD1 (6 bases). CDR1 LNHDA and CDR2 SQIVND come from the germline V gene (reference sequence). Trimming took 6 bases from V and 2 from J, leaving 10 bases between them. The CDR3 length is 13 residues. This CDR3 reads CASSIQGNTEAFF. CDR3 coding DNA: TGTGCCAGTAGCATACAGGGAAACACTGAAGCTTTCTTT.

The table lists this clone with a count of one. This CDR3 is CATTLNYEQYF. The CDR3 region has the DNA TGTGCCACCACCCTCAATTACGAGCAGTACTTC. The genes are TRBV10-3 and TRBJ2-7; D remains unclear. V lost 10 bases, J lost 4 bases, and 11 bases lay in between. Looked up from germline, CDR1 is ENHRY and CDR2 is SYGVKD. The CDR3 is 11 residues long.

The V gene is TRBV30, the J gene TRBJ1-2; D unresolved. V lost 4 bases to trimming and J lost 7 bases, with 25 bases between them. The CDR3 contains 16 residues. The germline V gene encodes CDR1 GTSNPN and CDR2 SVGIG (reference sequence). The CDR3 sequence is CAWTRLGPSSTIGYTF. The CDR3 bases are TGTGCCTGGACCCGTCTAGGGCCCTCCTCAACTATTGGCTACACCTTC.

The rearrangement joins TRBV18 to TRBJ2-7; the match to TRBD1 covers 9 bases. CDR1 is KGHSH and CDR2 is LQKENI in the germline V gene. Trimming cost V 4 bases and J 2 bases; bases outside gene matches: 9. This CDR3 comprises 16 residues. The CDR3 here is CASSLIPGQGTYEQYF. The DNA of the CDR3 is TGTGCCAGCTCACTGATTCCGGGACAGGGCACCTACGAGCAGTACTTC.

This clone was seen only a few times. The chain couples TRBV19 to TRBJ1-5; 7 bases agree with TRBD1. The junction had 5 bases not matched to a gene; V was cut back by 5 bases and J by 1 base. The CDR3 consists of 15 residues. Germline V CDR1 and CDR2: LNHDA, SQIVND (reference sequence). The CDR3 region has the DNA TGTGCCAGTAGTCCAGGGGGGATGAGCAATCAGCCCCAGCATTTT. Its translation is CASSPGGMSNQPQHF.

V gene TRBV7-9 combines with J gene TRBJ2-2; no firm D call. Trimming removed 1 base from V and 4 bases from J, with 13 bases in between. Per the germline V gene, CDR1 is SEHNR and CDR2 is FQNEAQ (reference sequence). The CDR3 is 16 residues long. The CDR3 DNA is TGTGCCAGCAGCTTAGAAGCCAGGAGAGGCACCGGGGAGCTGTTTTTT. It translates to CASSLEARRGTGELFF.

This chain links TRBV5-1 with TRBJ1-1; D possibly corresponds to TRBD1 (5 bases). The CDR3 extends over 14 amino acids. Trimming removed 0 bases at V and 4 bases at J, with 10 bases between. Per the germline V gene, CDR1 is SGHRS and CDR2 is YFSETQ. CDR3 region: CASSLETRATEAFF. DNA for the CDR3: TGCGCCAGCAGCTTGGAAACCAGGGCCACTGAAGCTTTCTTT.

The chain employs TRBV19 and TRBJ1-2; weak D call: TRBD1 (6 bases). V was clipped by 5 bases and J by 4 bases, with 17 bases between them. The CDR3 is 15 amino acids. Germline CDR1 and CDR2: LNHDA and SQIVND (reference sequence). The CDR3 coding sequence is TGTGCCAGTAGTTCCGCAGGGGAGGGGATCTATGGCTACACCTTC. Amino acids: CASSSAGEGIYGYTF.

This clone came up a few times. V is TRBV7-2 and J is TRBJ1-5; D is uncertain. Trimming pared 2 bases from V and 1 base from J, leaving 15 bases between. Germline CDR1 is SGHTA and CDR2 is FQGNSA. The CDR3 loop spans 17 amino acids. CDR3 amino acids: CASSLNTGFGSNQPQHF. The DNA of the CDR3 is TGTGCCAGCAGCTTAAATACTGGATTCGGCAGCAATCAGCCCCAGCATTTT. The variable domain in full, with the rest retrieved from reference TRBV7-2 and TRBJ1-5, is GAGVSQSPSNKVTEKGKDVELRCDPISGHTALYWYRQSLGQGLEFLIYFQGNSAPDKSGLPSDRFSAERTGGSVSTLTIQRTQQEDSAVYLCASSLNTGFGSNQPQHFGDGTRLSIL.

J is TRBJ2-6 and V is TRBV7-6; D is possibly TRBD1 (5 bases). The CDR3 consists of 15 residues. Germline V lookup: CDR1 SGHVS, CDR2 FNYEAQ. V was cut by 8 bases and J by 0 bases, with 11 bases left in between. In DNA, the CDR3 is TGTGCCAGCGGAAGTCAGGGCTCTGGGGCCAACGTCCTGACTTTC. It encodes CASGSQGSGANVLTF. Full variable domain (missing parts from reference TRBV7-6 and TRBJ2-6): GAGVSQSPRYKVTKRGQDVALRCDPISGHVSLYWYRQALGQGPEFLTYFNYEAQQDKSGLPNDRFSAERPEGSISTLTIQRTEQRDSAMYRCASGSQGSGANVLTFGAGSRLTVL.

As DNA, the CDR3 is TGTGCCAGCTCACGCACAGGGGGCAGCAATGAAAAACTGTTTTTT. Translating gives CASSRTGGSNEKLFF. The chain links TRBV18 to TRBJ1-4; 9 bases line up with TRBD1. Trimming at V came to 4 bases and at J to 5 bases, leaving 5 bases not matched to a gene. Germline V CDR1 and CDR2: KGHSH, LQKENI. This CDR3 region has 15 residues.

The V call is TRBV6-6, the J call TRBJ1-2; D may be TRBD1 (5 bases). CDR1 and CDR2 from the germline V gene are MNHNY and SVGAGI (reference sequence). The CDR3 is 14 residues long. Between the trimmed V and J ends, which lost 0 bases and 4 bases, there was a span of 9 bases. The CDR3 spells CASSYSTGRYGYTF. The CDR3 DNA sequence: TGTGCCAGCAGTTACTCGACGGGGCGCTATGGCTACACCTTC.

J is TRBJ2-6 and V is TRBV6-1; D unresolved. Between the trimmed V and J ends, which lost 4 bases and 0 bases, there was a span of 10 bases. The CDR3 contains 16 residues. The germline CDR1 and CDR2 sequences are MNHNS and SASEGT. The CDR3 spells CASSAITSSGANVLTF. For the CDR3, the DNA is TGTGCCAGCAGTGCTATAACAAGCTCTGGGGCCAACGTCCTGACTTTC.

The genes are TRBV11-3 and TRBJ1-5; the D is unclear. This CDR3 comprises 14 residues. CDR1 and CDR2 from the germline V gene are SGHNT and YENEEA. Trimming stripped 3 bases from V and 2 bases from J, with 8 bases between. CDR3 in amino acids: CASSFWQGNQPQHF. In DNA, the CDR3 is TGTGCCAGCAGCTTCTGGCAGGGCAATCAGCCCCAGCATTTT.

The chain joins TRBV7-3 to TRBJ2-3; 9 bases line up with TRBD1. CDR1 is SGHTA and CDR2 is FQGTGA in the germline V gene. The CDR3 length is 14 residues. Unmatched junction bases numbered 6, after V lost 5 bases and J lost 6 bases. This CDR3 reads CASSPDRGADTQYF. CDR3 DNA: TGTGCCAGCAGCCCAGACAGGGGGGCCGATACGCAGTATTTT.

CDR3 nucleotide sequence: TGCAGCGTGGACAGGGGGTCCACCATATATTTT. Amino acids: CSVDRGSTIYF. V gene TRBV29-1 combines with J gene TRBJ1-3, with 10 bases lining up with TRBD1. The germline CDR1 and CDR2 sequences are SQVTM and ANQGSEA. V gave up 6 bases and J gave up 9 bases; unmatched junction bases: 2. CDR3 size: 11 residues.